Presented here are 32 T cell receptor beta chains from one specimen sequenced in a study of Ad26.COV2.S vaccination and SARS-CoV-2 variants. Treatment noted: about 20 received Ad26.COV2.S at low or high dose, single or two shots; about 5 received placebo; per-sample allocation not given. Sampling took place 63 days after the first vaccine or placebo injection. Sequenced by immunoSEQ multiplex PCR; TCRdb stores in-frame clones only, minus some. The table has about 350,000 clones, 87% seen once. Material: peripheral blood, obtained in a trial of Ad26.COV2.S vaccine versus placebo. The receptors originated from a person aged 18-60 years who received the Ad26.COV2.S COVID-19 vaccine or a placebo.

The rearrangement uses TRBV7-2 and TRBJ1-3; D not resolved. V was clipped by 5 bases and J by 0 bases, with 8 bases between them. Germline V gene sequence: CDR1 SGHTA, CDR2 FQGNSA. The CDR3 has 14 residues. The CDR3 DNA is TGTGCCAGCAGCGAACCGAGCTCTGGAAACACCATATATTTT. Residues: CASSEPSSGNTIYF.

V is TRBV4-3 and J is TRBJ1-1, with a tentative D call TRBD1 (6 bases). V lost 1 base to trimming and J lost 4 bases, with 13 bases between them. Germline CDR1 is LGHNA and CDR2 is YSLEER. There are 15 residues in the CDR3. The CDR3 loop reads CASSQGPGGATEAFF. CDR3 in DNA: TGCGCCAGCAGCCAAGGGCCCGGGGGGGCCACTGAAGCTTTCTTT.

This sequence joins TRBV15 and TRBJ1-1; 8 positions agree with TRBD1. Germline CDR1 LNHNV, CDR2 YYDKDF (reference sequence). This CDR3 comprises 17 residues. Losses at the gene ends were 3 bases for V and 4 bases for J; bases not matched to a gene: 13. This chain's CDR3 is CATSSLGQGPGSTEAFF. The DNA of the CDR3 is TGTGCCACCAGCAGCCTCGGACAGGGCCCAGGGTCCACTGAAGCTTTCTTT. Full variable domain (outside the CDR3, taken from reference TRBV15 and TRBJ1-1): DAMVIQNPRYQVTQFGKPVTLSCSQTLNHNVMYWYQQKSSQAPKLLFHYYDKDFNNEADTPDNFQSRRPNTSFCFLDIRSPGLGDTAMYLCATSSLGQGPGSTEAFFGQGTRLTVV.

The V call is TRBV7-9, the J call TRBJ2-3, with 8 bases identical to TRBD1. The V and J ends lost 7 bases and 5 bases, in that order; junction bases with no gene match: 11. This CDR3 spans 15 amino acids. Per the germline V gene, CDR1 is SEHNR and CDR2 is FQNEAQ (reference sequence). The CDR3 loop is CASTPTGAGRDTQYF. CDR3 nucleotide sequence: TGTGCCAGCACCCCGACAGGGGCTGGGAGAGATACGCAGTATTTT.

The V and J genes are TRBV19 and TRBJ2-5; 9 positions agree with TRBD1. V was clipped by 5 bases and J by 4 bases; unmatched bases: 8. The V gene's germline CDR1 is LNHDA and CDR2 SQIVND (reference sequence). The length of the CDR3 is 15 residues. CDR3 in DNA: TGTGCCAGTAGTCGACCGGGACAGGGACGAGAGACCCAGTACTTC. It translates to CASSRPGQGRETQYF.

V and J are TRBV18 and TRBJ1-6, with a weak D call TRBD1 (6 bases). The CDR3 sequence is 15 residues long. In germline, CDR1 is KGHSH, CDR2 LQKENI. V lost 6 bases, J lost 4 bases, and 13 bases lay in between. CDR3 protein: CASSPLDSYNSPLHF. DNA of the CDR3: TGTGCCAGCTCCCCCTTGGACAGTTATAATTCACCCCTCCACTTT.

This chain uses TRBV4-3 with TRBJ2-6; no definite D call. The germline V and J ends were trimmed by 2 bases and 4 bases, with 15 bases remaining between them. Germline V gene data show CDR1 as LGHNA and CDR2 as YSLEER. This CDR3 is built from 17 residues. In DNA form, the CDR3 reads TGCGCCAGCAGCCAAACCGGGTTTCAAACAGGGGCCAACGTCCTGACTTTC. Encoded protein: CASSQTGFQTGANVLTF.

This chain links TRBV19 with TRBJ1-2; no clear D. Germline V lookup: CDR1 LNHDA, CDR2 SQIVND (reference sequence). The length of the CDR3 is 12 residues. V shed 5 bases and J shed 7 bases, with 11 bases lying between them. CDR3: CASSAQVAGYTF. CDR3 DNA sequence: TGTGCCAGTAGTGCCCAGGTCGCTGGCTACACCTTC.

This chain connects TRBV2 to TRBJ2-4; D is possibly TRBD1 (7 bases). The germline V and J ends were trimmed by 4 bases and 0 bases, with 25 bases remaining between them. Germline CDR1 is SNHLY and CDR2 is FYNNEI. This CDR3 comprises 20 residues. This CDR3 is CASSATSEGARYTAKNIQYF. The CDR3 bases are TGTGCCAGCAGTGCGACATCGGAGGGGGCGCGTTATACAGCCAAAAACATTCAGTACTTC. Drawing the rest from reference TRBV2 and TRBJ2-4, the complete variable domain is EPEVTQTPSHQVTQMGQEVILRCVPISNHLYFYWYRQILGQKVEFLVSFYNNEISEKSEIFDDQFSVERPDGSNFTLKIRSTKLEDSAMYFCASSATSEGARYTAKNIQYFGAGTRLSVL.

The chain has TRBV19 and TRBJ2-3, with D perhaps TRBD1 or TRBD2 (5 bases each). CDR3 length: 17 amino acids. V gave up 3 bases and J gave up 4 bases, with 20 bases separating them. Germline V gene data show CDR1 as LNHDA and CDR2 as SQIVND (reference sequence). For the CDR3, the DNA is TGTGCCAGTAGTATGGCCCGCGGGCACCAGGGCGCAGATACGCAGTATTTT. Protein product: CASSMARGHQGADTQYF.

The chain uses TRBV30 and TRBJ1-2; no reliable D call. The CDR3 consists of 10 residues. V was trimmed by 7 bases and J by 5 bases, leaving 8 bases between them. The germline gives CDR1 GTSNPN, CDR2 SVGIG (reference sequence). The CDR3 loop reads CALSGYGYTF. Written as DNA, the CDR3 is TGTGCCTTATCAGGATATGGCTACACCTTC.

This clone occurred once. This chain connects TRBV30 to TRBJ2-7, with D perhaps TRBD1 (6 bases). Germline V CDR1 and CDR2: GTSNPN, SVGIG (reference sequence). V was pared by 1 base and J by 7 bases, with 14 bases between. The CDR3 length is 13 residues. For the CDR3, the DNA is TGTGCCTGGAGTGCCGTTTTCCAGGGGGAGCAGTACTTC. It is translated as CAWSAVFQGEQYF.

The rearrangement uses TRBV6-4 and TRBJ2-1; D not certain. The V end was cut by 2 bases, the J end by 5 bases, with 7 bases between. CDR1 is MRHNA and CDR2 is SNTAGT in the germline V gene. The CDR3 runs to 13 residues. CDR3 loop: CASSDVANNEQFF. The DNA for the CDR3 is TGTGCCAGCAGTGACGTGGCAAACAATGAGCAGTTCTTC.

The V gene is TRBV6-5, the J gene TRBJ2-2; 11 bases are a match to TRBD2. The CDR3 consists of 16 residues. Germline V CDR1 and CDR2: MNHEY, SVGAGI. The junction had 6 bases not matched to a gene; V was cut back by 0 bases and J by 9 bases. The CDR3 sequence: CASSYSPTSGARELFF. DNA for the CDR3: TGTGCCAGCAGTTACTCGCCGACTAGCGGGGCCAGGGAGCTGTTTTTT.

The chain uses TRBV2 and TRBJ2-7, with 8 bases matching TRBD1. The germline CDR1 and CDR2 sequences are SNHLY and FYNNEI. The CDR3 loop spans 12 amino acids. V lost 11 bases to trimming and J lost 7 bases; unmatched junction nucleotides: 10. The CDR3 loop reads CAGGQGPGEQYF. The CDR3 coding sequence is TGTGCCGGAGGACAGGGACCGGGGGAGCAGTACTTC.

This sequence joins TRBV27 and TRBJ2-3; D gene unclear. V dropped 1 base and J dropped 2 bases, with 7 bases sitting between them. Germline assignment: CDR1 MNHEY and CDR2 SMNVEV (reference sequence). The CDR3 contains 14 residues. Written as DNA, the CDR3 is TGTGCCAGCAGTTTATACGGACCCACAGATACGCAGTATTTT. Translating gives CASSLYGPTDTQYF.

Comments on this clone: This same CDR3 is encoded by further DNA sequences in the sample. The V and J genes are TRBV5-4 and TRBJ1-1, with TRBD1 identical over 7 bases. Germline CDR1 reads SGHNT; CDR2 reads YYREEE (reference sequence). The CDR3 loop spans 13 amino acids. V lost 2 bases, J lost 4 bases, and 2 bases stayed unmatched. CDR3 region: CASSFSGGTEAFF. CDR3 DNA sequence: TGTGCCAGCAGCTTCTCAGGGGGCACTGAAGCTTTCTTT.

V is TRBV15 and J is TRBJ2-3, with a weak D call TRBD2 (6 bases). The V end was cut by 7 bases, the J end by 4 bases, with 21 bases between. This CDR3 is 16 amino acids long. Per germline, CDR1 LNHNV and CDR2 YYDKDF (reference sequence). The CDR3 DNA is TGTGCCACCACTCGGACCCCCAGCGGGTTCGCAGATACGCAGTATTTT. This translates into CATTRTPSGFADTQYF.

This chain uses TRBV3-1 (or the pseudogene TRBV3-2) with TRBJ2-3; 8 nucleotides agree with TRBD1. Germline assignment: CDR1 LGHDT and CDR2 YNNKEL (reference sequence). V lost 0 bases and J lost 1; bases outside the gene matches: 3. The CDR3 is 16 amino acids. The CDR3 protein is CASSQDQQGGTDTQYF. The DNA of the CDR3 is TGTGCCAGCAGCCAAGATCAACAGGGGGGCACAGATACGCAGTATTTT.

This chain uses TRBV14 with TRBJ1-1; D not resolved. V was trimmed by 3 bases and J by 0 bases, leaving 8 bases between them. This CDR3 has 14 residues. Germline CDR1 and CDR2: SGHDN and FVKESK. The DNA for the CDR3 is TGTGCCAGCAGCCACCGGGTCCTGAACACTGAAGCTTTCTTT. Translating it yields CASSHRVLNTEAFF.

This clone was seen only once. The V call is TRBV12-3 or TRBV12-4, the J call TRBJ2-7, with D hard to call. The germline V and J ends were trimmed by 3 bases and 3 bases, with 6 bases remaining between them. The CDR3 runs 12 residues. The CDR3 sequence is CASSLINYEQYF. In DNA form, the CDR3 reads TGTGCCAGCAGTTTGATAAACTACGAGCAGTACTTC.

This chain uses TRBV10-3 with TRBJ2-3; D is uncertain. Germline V gives CDR1 ENHRY, CDR2 SYGVKD. This CDR3 is 14 amino acids long. V lost 4 bases and J lost 2, with 10 bases in between. CDR3 protein: CAISGARITDTQYF. The CDR3 nucleotides are TGTGCCATCAGTGGGGCCCGAATCACAGATACGCAGTATTTT.

V is TRBV28 and J is TRBJ2-6; D is unresolved. The ends were cut back, 3 bases at V and 1 base at J, with 7 bases in the middle. The CDR3 spans 15 residues. CDR1 and CDR2 (germline): MDHEN, SYDVKM. CDR3 DNA sequence: TGTGCCAGCAGTTTCGGCGGATCTGGGGCCAACGTCCTGACTTTC. Its translation is CASSFGGSGANVLTF.

CDR3 in DNA: TGTGCCAGCAGCCAAGATAATATCGAGGGACAGGGATTCAGTGAGCAGTTCTTC. Its translation is CASSQDNIEGQGFSEQFF. V and J are TRBV4-2 and TRBJ2-1, with 9 bases that match TRBD1. From germline, CDR1 is LGHNA and CDR2 YNFKEQ. Unmatched junction bases numbered 15, after V lost 0 bases and J lost 9 bases. This CDR3 is 18 amino acids long.

The chain combines TRBV3-1 (or the pseudogene TRBV3-2) with TRBJ1-5; D not certain. The CDR3 loop spans 14 amino acids. In germline, CDR1 is LGHDT, CDR2 YNNKEL (reference sequence). V lost 0 bases and J 12 bases, leaving 15 bases between the germline ends. CDR3 in amino acids: CASSQDPKGGLQHF. The CDR3 DNA is TGTGCCAGCAGCCAAGATCCCAAGGGCGGCCTCCAGCATTTT.

The gene calls are TRBV7-3 and TRBJ1-1, with D hard to call. From germline, CDR1 is SGHTA and CDR2 FQGTGA. V was clipped by 5 bases and J by 0 bases, with 7 bases between them. This CDR3 region has 13 residues. The CDR3 bases are TGTGCCAGCAGCCGCGAGGTGAACACTGAAGCTTTCTTT. Its translation: CASSREVNTEAFF.

This chain connects TRBV6-5 to TRBJ1-2, with D maybe TRBD1 (5 bases). V was trimmed by 7 bases and J by 3 bases, leaving 12 bases between them. The CDR3 is 13 amino acids. Germline V gene lookup returns CDR1 MNHEY and CDR2 SVGAGI. CDR3 bases: TGTGCCAGCACCTTGGACATAGACTATGGCTACACCTTC. It encodes CASTLDIDYGYTF.

The J gene is TRBJ1-2, the V gene TRBV19; D ambiguous. The CDR3 contains 15 residues. Looked up from germline, CDR1 is LNHDA and CDR2 is SQIVND (reference sequence). The V and J ends lost 1 base and 2 bases respectively, with 11 bases between them. The DNA for the CDR3 is TGTGCCAGTAGTATAGCAAGGGTTTTCAACTATGGCTACACCTTC. Amino acid sequence: CASSIARVFNYGYTF.

The J gene is TRBJ1-4, the V gene TRBV6-6, with 9 positions matching TRBD1. With 10 bases clipped from V and 8 bases from J, the junction kept 2 bases outside the gene matches. The CDR3 covers 11 residues. Germline V CDR1 and CDR2: MNHNY, SVGAGI (reference sequence). In DNA form, the CDR3 reads TGTGCCACAGGGACAGGGGAAAAACTGTTTTTT. Encoded protein: CATGTGEKLFF.

The rearrangement joins TRBV9 to TRBJ1-6; TRBD1 is a possible D gene (6 bases). The germline CDR1 and CDR2 sequences are SGDLS and YYNGEE. V was cut by 4 bases and J by 7 bases, with 12 bases left in between. The CDR3 runs 14 residues. The CDR3 region is CASSPQGNNSPLHF. CDR3 in DNA: TGTGCCAGCAGCCCACAGGGAAACAATTCACCCCTCCACTTT. The full variable domain, with the rest looked up from reference TRBV9 and TRBJ1-6, is DSGVTQTPKHLITATGQRVTLRCSPRSGDLSVYWYQQSLDQGLQFLIQYYNGEERAKGNILERFSAQQFPDLHSELNLSSLELGDSALYFCASSPQGNNSPLHFGNGTRLTVT.

The chain joins TRBV11-3 to TRBJ2-7; D gene unclear. Germline assignment: CDR1 SGHNT and CDR2 YENEEA. CDR3 size: 12 residues. V gave up 1 base and J gave up 6 bases, with 7 bases separating them. This CDR3 is CASSLGGSEQYF. DNA for the CDR3: TGTGCCAGCAGCTTAGGAGGAAGCGAGCAGTACTTC.

The rearrangement joins TRBV14 to TRBJ2-7; the D gene is possibly TRBD2 (6 bases). Germline CDR1 SGHDN, CDR2 FVKESK. This CDR3 contains 14 residues. V lost 0 bases and J lost 3, with 9 bases in between. CDR3 in DNA: TGTGCCAGCAGCCAAGAGGACTACATCTACGAGCAGTACTTC. Translating it yields CASSQEDYIYEQYF.